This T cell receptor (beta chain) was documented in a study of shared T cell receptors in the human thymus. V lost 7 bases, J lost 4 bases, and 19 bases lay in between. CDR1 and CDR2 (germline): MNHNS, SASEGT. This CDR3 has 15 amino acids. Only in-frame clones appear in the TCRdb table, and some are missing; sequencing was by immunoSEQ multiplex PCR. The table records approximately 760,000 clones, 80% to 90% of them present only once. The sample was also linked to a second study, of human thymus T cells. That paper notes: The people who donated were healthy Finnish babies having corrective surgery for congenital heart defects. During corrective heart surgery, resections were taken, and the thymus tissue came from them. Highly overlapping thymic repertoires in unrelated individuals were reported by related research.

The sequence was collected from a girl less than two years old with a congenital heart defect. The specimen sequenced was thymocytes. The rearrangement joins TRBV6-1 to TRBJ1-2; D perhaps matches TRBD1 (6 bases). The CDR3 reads CASTTSGGRGYGYTF. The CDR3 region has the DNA TGTGCCAGCACCACTTCAGGAGGCAGGGGCTATGGCTACACCTTC.